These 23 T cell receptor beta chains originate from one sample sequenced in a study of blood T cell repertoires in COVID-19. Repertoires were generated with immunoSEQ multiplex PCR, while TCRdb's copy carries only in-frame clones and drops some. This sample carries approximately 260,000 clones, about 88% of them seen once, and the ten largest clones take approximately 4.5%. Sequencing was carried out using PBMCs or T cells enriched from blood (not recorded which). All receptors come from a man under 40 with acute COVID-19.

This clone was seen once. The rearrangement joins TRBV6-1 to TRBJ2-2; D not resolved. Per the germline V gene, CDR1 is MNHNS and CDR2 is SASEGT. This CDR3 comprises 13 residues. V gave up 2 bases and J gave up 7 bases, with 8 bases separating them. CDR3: CASSELGGGELFF. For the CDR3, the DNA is TGTGCCAGCAGTGAACTCGGTGGCGGGGAGCTGTTTTTT.

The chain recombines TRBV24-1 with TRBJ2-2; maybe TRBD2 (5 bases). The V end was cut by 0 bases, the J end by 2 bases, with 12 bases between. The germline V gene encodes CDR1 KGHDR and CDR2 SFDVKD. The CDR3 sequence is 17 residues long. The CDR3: CATSDLFLGDNTGELFF. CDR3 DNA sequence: TGTGCCACCAGTGATTTGTTTTTGGGAGATAACACCGGGGAGCTGTTTTTT.

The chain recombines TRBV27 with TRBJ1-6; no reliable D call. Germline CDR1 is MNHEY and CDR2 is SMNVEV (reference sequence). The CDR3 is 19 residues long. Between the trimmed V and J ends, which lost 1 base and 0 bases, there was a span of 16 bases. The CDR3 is CASSLYGLKGDSYNSPLHF. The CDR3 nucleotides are TGTGCCAGCAGTTTATACGGGCTTAAGGGAGACTCCTATAATTCACCCCTCCACTTT.

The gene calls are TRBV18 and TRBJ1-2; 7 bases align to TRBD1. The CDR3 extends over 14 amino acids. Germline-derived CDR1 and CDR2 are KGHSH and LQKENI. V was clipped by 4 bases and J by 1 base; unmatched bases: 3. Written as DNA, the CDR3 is TGTGCCAGCTCACGTGGGACAGATAACTATGGCTACACCTTC. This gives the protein CASSRGTDNYGYTF.

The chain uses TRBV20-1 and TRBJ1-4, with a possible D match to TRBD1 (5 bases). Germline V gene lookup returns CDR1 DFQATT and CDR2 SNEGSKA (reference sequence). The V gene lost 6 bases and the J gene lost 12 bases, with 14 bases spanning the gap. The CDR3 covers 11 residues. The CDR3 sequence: CSAPDTMELFF. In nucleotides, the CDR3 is TGCAGTGCGCCGGACACAATGGAACTGTTTTTT.

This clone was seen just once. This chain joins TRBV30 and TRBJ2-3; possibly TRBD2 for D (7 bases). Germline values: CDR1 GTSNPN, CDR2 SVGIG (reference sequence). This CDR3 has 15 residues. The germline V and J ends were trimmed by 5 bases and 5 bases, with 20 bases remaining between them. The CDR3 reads CAWGKGEGPEDTQYF. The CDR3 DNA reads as TGTGCCTGGGGGAAGGGGGAGGGCCCGGAAGATACGCAGTATTTT. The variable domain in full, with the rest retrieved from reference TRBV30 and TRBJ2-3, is SQTIHQWPATLVQPVGSPLSLECTVEGTSNPNLYWYRQAAGRGLQLLFYSVGIGQISSEVPQNLSASRPQDRQFILSSKKLLLSDSGFYLCAWGKGEGPEDTQYFGPGTRLTVL.

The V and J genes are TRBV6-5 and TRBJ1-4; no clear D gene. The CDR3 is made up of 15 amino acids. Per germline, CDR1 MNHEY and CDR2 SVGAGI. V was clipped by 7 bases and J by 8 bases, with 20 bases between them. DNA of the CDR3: TGTGCCAGCACGAACATCCGCAGGTCCGACGAAAAACTGTTTTTT. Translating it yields CASTNIRRSDEKLFF.

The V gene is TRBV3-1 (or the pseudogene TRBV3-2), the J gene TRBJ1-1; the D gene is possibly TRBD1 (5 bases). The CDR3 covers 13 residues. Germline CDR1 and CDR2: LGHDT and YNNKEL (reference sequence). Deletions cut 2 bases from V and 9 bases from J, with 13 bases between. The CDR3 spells CASSQTQGSQAFF. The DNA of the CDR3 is TGTGCCAGCAGCCAAACCCAGGGTAGTCAAGCTTTCTTT.

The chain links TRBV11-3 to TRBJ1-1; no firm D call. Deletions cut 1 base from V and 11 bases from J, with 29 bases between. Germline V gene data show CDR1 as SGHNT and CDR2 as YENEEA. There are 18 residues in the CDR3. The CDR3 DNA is TGTGCCAGCAGCTTAGTAGATTCCAGTCGGAACCCAGGAATGGCGGCTTTCTTT. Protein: CASSLVDSSRNPGMAAFF.

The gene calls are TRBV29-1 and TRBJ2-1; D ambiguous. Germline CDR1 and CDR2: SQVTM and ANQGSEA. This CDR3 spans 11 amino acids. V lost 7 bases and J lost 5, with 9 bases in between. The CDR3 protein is CSGRRDNEQFF. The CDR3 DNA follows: TGCAGCGGTCGAAGAGACAATGAGCAGTTCTTC.

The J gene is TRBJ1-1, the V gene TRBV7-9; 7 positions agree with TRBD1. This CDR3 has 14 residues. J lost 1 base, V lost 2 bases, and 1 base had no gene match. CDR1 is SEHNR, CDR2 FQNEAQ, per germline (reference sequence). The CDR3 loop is CASSLTGANTEAFF. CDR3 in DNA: TGTGCCAGCAGCTTAACAGGGGCGAACACTGAAGCTTTCTTT.

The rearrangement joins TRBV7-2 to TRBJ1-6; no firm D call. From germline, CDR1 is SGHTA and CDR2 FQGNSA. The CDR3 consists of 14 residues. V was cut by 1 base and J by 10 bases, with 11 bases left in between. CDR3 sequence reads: CASSLESSWSPLHF. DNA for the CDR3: TGTGCCAGCAGCTTAGAATCTAGTTGGTCACCCCTCCACTTT. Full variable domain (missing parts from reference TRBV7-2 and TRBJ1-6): GAGVSQSPSNKVTEKGKDVELRCDPISGHTALYWYRQSLGQGLEFLIYFQGNSAPDKSGLPSDRFSAERTGGSVSTLTIQRTQQEDSAVYLCASSLESSWSPLHFGNGTRLTVT.

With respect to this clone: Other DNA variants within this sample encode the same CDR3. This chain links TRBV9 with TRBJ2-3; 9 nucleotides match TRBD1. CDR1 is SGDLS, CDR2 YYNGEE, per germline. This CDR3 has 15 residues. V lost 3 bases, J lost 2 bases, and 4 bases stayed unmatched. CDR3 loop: CASSAGTGSTDTQYF. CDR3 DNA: TGTGCCAGCAGCGCCGGGACAGGGTCCACAGATACGCAGTATTTT.

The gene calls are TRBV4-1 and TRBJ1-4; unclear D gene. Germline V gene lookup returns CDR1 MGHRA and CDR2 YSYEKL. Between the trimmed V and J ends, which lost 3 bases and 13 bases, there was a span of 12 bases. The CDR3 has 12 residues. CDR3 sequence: CASSQDNRGLFF. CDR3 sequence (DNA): TGCGCCAGCAGCCAGGATAATCGGGGACTGTTTTTT.

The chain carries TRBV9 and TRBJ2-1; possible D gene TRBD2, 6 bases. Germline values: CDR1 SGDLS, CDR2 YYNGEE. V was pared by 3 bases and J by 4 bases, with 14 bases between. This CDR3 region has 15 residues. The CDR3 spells CASSAGGEWYNEQFF. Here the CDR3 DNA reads TGTGCCAGCAGCGCAGGAGGGGAATGGTACAATGAGCAGTTCTTC.

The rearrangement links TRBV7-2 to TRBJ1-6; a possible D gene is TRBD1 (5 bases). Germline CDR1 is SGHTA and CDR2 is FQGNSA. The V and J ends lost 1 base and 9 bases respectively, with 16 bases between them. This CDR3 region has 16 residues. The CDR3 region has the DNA TGTGCCAGCAGCTTAGAAGGTCAGGGCATCTTTTCACCCCTCCACTTT. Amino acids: CASSLEGQGIFSPLHF.

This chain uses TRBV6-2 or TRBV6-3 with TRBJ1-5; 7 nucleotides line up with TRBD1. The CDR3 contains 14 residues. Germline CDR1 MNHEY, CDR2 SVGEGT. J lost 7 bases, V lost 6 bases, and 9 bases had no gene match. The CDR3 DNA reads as TGTGCCAGCAGCCGCTCAGGGGGAAGGCAGCCCCAGCATTTT. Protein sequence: CASSRSGGRQPQHF.

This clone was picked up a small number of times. CDR3 region: CASSSLGTGAGYTF. The CDR3 nucleotides are TGTGCCAGCAGTTCACTCGGGACAGGGGCCGGCTACACCTTC. This rearrangement joins TRBV6-5 to TRBJ1-2; 10 bases fit TRBD1. J gave up 8 bases and V 4 bases, and 7 bases lay outside the gene matches. Germline V gene sequence: CDR1 MNHEY, CDR2 SVGAGI. The CDR3 spans 14 residues.

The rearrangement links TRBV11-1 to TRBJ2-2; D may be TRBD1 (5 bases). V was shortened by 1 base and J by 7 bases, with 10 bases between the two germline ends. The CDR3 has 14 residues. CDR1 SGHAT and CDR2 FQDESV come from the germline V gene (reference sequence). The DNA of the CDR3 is TGTGCCAGCAGCTTAGGGCAGGGTATCGGGGAGCTGTTTTTT. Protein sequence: CASSLGQGIGELFF.

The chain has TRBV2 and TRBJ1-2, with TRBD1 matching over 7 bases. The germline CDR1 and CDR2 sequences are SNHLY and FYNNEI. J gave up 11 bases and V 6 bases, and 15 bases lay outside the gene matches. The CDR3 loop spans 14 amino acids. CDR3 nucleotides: TGTGCCAGCAGCCAGGGGACAGCCCCCGGGCGGTACACCTTC. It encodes CASSQGTAPGRYTF.

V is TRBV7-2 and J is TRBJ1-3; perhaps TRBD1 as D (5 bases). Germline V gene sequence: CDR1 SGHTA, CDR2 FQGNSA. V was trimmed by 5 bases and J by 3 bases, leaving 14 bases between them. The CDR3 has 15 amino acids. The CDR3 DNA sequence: TGTGCCAGCAGCCCTGGGGTGGGGCTTGGAAACACCATATATTTT. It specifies CASSPGVGLGNTIYF.

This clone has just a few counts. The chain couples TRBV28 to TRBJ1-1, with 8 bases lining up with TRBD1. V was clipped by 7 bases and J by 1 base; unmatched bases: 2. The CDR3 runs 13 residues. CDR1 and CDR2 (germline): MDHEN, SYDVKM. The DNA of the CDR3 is TGTGCCAGCATCGACAGGGGGAACACTGAAGCTTTCTTT. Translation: CASIDRGNTEAFF.

For the CDR3, the DNA is TGTGCCAGCAGCGGGGACAGAGTCTCCTACGAGCAGTACGTC. This sequence encodes CASSGDRVSYEQYV. The V and J genes are TRBV11-2 and TRBJ2-7, with 7 bases matching TRBD1. The CDR3 consists of 14 residues. After removal of 5 bases from V and 0 bases from J, the junction contained 4 bases not matched to a gene. The germline V gene encodes CDR1 SGHAT and CDR2 FQNNGV.